This T cell receptor (beta chain) is drawn from a study of shared clonotypes between healthy human individuals. This clone was seen more than once but under ten times. TCRdb keeps only in-frame clones here, not all; method: immunoSEQ multiplex PCR. The repertoire holds about 1.1 million clones, 78% seen once, with approximately 0.5% in the top ten. Input material: memory CD4+ T cells from PBMCs. Subset given: CD45RA-negative fraction. This TCR came from a man aged 18 to 35 in good health. Some clones in this sample may be carry-over from other donors' samples.

As DNA, the CDR3 is TGTGCCAGCCACCGGACGGGAACTGAAGCTTTCTTT. Residues: CASHRTGTEAFF. J is TRBJ1-1 and V is TRBV28, with D unresolved. The CDR3 has 12 amino acids. Between the trimmed V and J ends, which lost 8 bases and 5 bases, there was a span of 12 bases. Germline V CDR1 and CDR2: MDHEN, SYDVKM.